The 24 T cell receptor beta chains presented below share a single source sample, sequenced in a study of T cells after yellow fever vaccination. Using its own MiXCR run on the 5' RACE reads, TCRdb lists one record per CDR3 protein. The data show 200,000 to 250,000 distinct CDR3 sequences, around 7% seen once. This specimen consisted of CD4+ T cells sorted from PBMCs, obtained 15 days after the yellow fever booster vaccination. The receptor source for this set is a man aged 25 to 40 who received the YFV17D yellow fever vaccine.

This clonotype was counted between two and nine times. CDR3 DNA sequence: TGTGCCAGCAGCTACACCACCAGCGGGAGCCCCACAGATACGCAGTATTTT. Protein sequence: CASSYTTSGSPTDTQYF. The chain uses TRBV12-3 or TRBV12-4 and TRBJ2-3, with 8 nucleotides matching TRBD2. Trimming at V came to 6 bases and at J to 2 bases, leaving 13 bases not matched to a gene. This CDR3 region has 17 residues.

This chain links TRBV5-4 with TRBJ2-7, with D unclear. This CDR3 is 11 amino acids long. In germline, CDR1 is SGHNT, CDR2 YYREEE (reference sequence). The V and J ends lost 3 bases and 7 bases respectively, with 8 bases between them. In DNA form, the CDR3 reads TGTGCCAGCAGCTCCCAGGAAGAGCAGTACTTC. This gives the protein CASSSQEEQYF.

This clonotype was seen a few times. The chain has TRBV12-3 or TRBV12-4 and TRBJ1-3, with D tentatively TRBD1 (5 bases). This CDR3 has 14 residues. V was clipped by 11 bases and J by 0 bases, with 14 bases between them. CDR3 region: CAQATRGSGNTIYF. As DNA, the CDR3 is TGTGCCCAGGCGACAAGGGGCTCTGGAAACACCATATATTTT.

The chain has TRBV20-1 and TRBJ1-2; D possibly corresponds to TRBD1 (5 bases). In germline, CDR1 is DFQATT, CDR2 SNEGSKA (reference sequence). Deletions cut 3 bases from V and 5 bases from J, with 13 bases between. This CDR3 comprises 13 residues. DNA of the CDR3: TGCAGTGCTAGGTCCCTGACAGCGTATGGCTACACCTTC. Its translation is CSARSLTAYGYTF.

The rearrangement links TRBV12-3 or TRBV12-4 to TRBJ2-1, with TRBD1 matching 7 bases. The CDR3 extends over 16 amino acids. V shed 5 bases, J shed 6 bases, and the junction held 13 bases outside the gene matches. CDR3 sequence (DNA): TGTGCCAGCAGTCCCTACTCGACAGGGTCCGGCAATGAGCAGTTCTTC. Translating it yields CASSPYSTGSGNEQFF.

This clonotype was seen many times. V is TRBV24-1 and J is TRBJ2-1; 7 bases match TRBD2. The length of the CDR3 is 15 residues. Trimming cost V 7 bases and J 0 bases; bases outside gene matches: 5. The germline CDR1 and CDR2 sequences are KGHDR and SFDVKD. CDR3 amino acids: CATRPGGLSYNEQFF. CDR3 in DNA: TGTGCCACCAGACCGGGAGGCCTCTCCTACAATGAGCAGTTCTTC.

The chain is built from TRBV6-2 or TRBV6-3 and TRBJ2-7, with D unresolved. The germline CDR1 and CDR2 sequences are MNHEY and SVGEGT. The CDR3 spans 15 residues. With 1 base removed from V and 2 bases from J, the gap between germline ends came to 12 bases. CDR3 region: CASSYFSSSTYEQYF. Here the CDR3 DNA reads TGTGCCAGCAGTTACTTTTCAAGTTCCACCTACGAGCAGTACTTC.

This clonotype was seen at least ten times. CDR3 loop: CASSPPGLANGELFF. CDR3 nucleotides: TGTGCCAGCAGCCCCCCCGGACTAGCGAACGGGGAGCTGTTTTTT. J is TRBJ2-2 and V is TRBV7-2; 9 bases fit TRBD2. The CDR3 loop spans 15 amino acids. In germline, CDR1 is SGHTA, CDR2 FQGNSA. V was pared by 5 bases and J by 7 bases, with 8 bases of the junction left unmatched.

To note about this clonotype: In this CDR3 the conserved last residue, phenylalanine or tryptophan, is missing, so a read error is likely. The rearrangement uses TRBV29-1 and TRBJ2-3; 11 nucleotides agree with TRBD2. The germline CDR1 and CDR2 sequences are SQVTM and ANQGSEA. This CDR3 is 13 amino acids long. Germline trimming cut 7 bases from V and 4 bases from J; bases unmatched to any gene: 4. CDR3 coding DNA: TGCAGCGCTACACTAGCGGGGGCAGATACGCAGTATTAT. This codes for CSATLAGADTQYY.

Many counts were recorded for this clonotype. The chain links TRBV12-3 or TRBV12-4 to TRBJ2-1; 10 bases agree with TRBD2. J lost 10 bases, V lost 3 bases, and 3 bases had no gene match. The CDR3 totals 13 residues. CDR3 DNA: TGTGCCAGCAGTTTTCAACTAGCGGGAGAGCAGTTCTTC. Protein: CASSFQLAGEQFF.

This clonotype appeared many times. The genes are TRBV6-5 and TRBJ1-5; D remains unclear. CDR1 MNHEY and CDR2 SVGAGI come from the germline V gene. V was cut by 5 bases and J by 5 bases, with 13 bases left in between. The CDR3 totals 14 residues. CDR3 sequence: CASSRDTIDQPQHF. CDR3 DNA: TGTGCCAGCAGTAGGGATACGATAGATCAGCCCCAGCATTTT.

This clonotype was counted many times. V is TRBV20-1 and J is TRBJ2-7, with TRBD2 identical over 9 bases. With 7 bases clipped from V and 7 bases from J, the junction kept 8 bases outside the gene matches. This CDR3 region has 12 residues. Germline loops: CDR1 DFQATT, CDR2 SNEGSKA (reference sequence). CDR3 loop: CSVLSGRPEQYF. CDR3 nucleotide sequence: TGCAGTGTTCTCAGCGGGAGGCCAGAGCAGTACTTC.

To note about this clonotype: A much more abundant neighbour one base away suggests this may be a read error. V is TRBV5-1 and J is TRBJ2-3; D call uncertain. Germline CDR1 reads SGHRS; CDR2 reads YFSETQ. The CDR3 runs 13 residues. The CDR3 nucleotides read TGCGCCAGGAGCTTGAACCCGACAGATACGCAGTATTTT. Its protein is CARSLNPTDTQYF.

This clonotype was counted a few times. The chain uses TRBV6-2 or TRBV6-3 and TRBJ1-2, with D unclear. The germline gives CDR1 MNHEY, CDR2 SVGEGT. The CDR3 length is 12 residues. Deletions cut 4 bases from V and 7 bases from J, with 10 bases between. CDR3 loop: CASSFRTTGYTF. CDR3 nucleotides: TGTGCCAGCAGTTTCCGGACTACTGGCTACACCTTC.

The J gene is TRBJ1-1, the V gene TRBV18; D gene uncertain. V was trimmed by 2 bases and J by 4 bases, leaving 8 bases between them. This CDR3 is 13 amino acids long. Germline V gene data show CDR1 as KGHSH and CDR2 as LQKENI. The CDR3 bases are TGTGCCAGCTCACCAGGGGATCCCACTGAAGCTTTCTTT. Encoded protein: CASSPGDPTEAFF.

The CDR3 DNA reads TGCAGTGCTATCTCTCGGGAGTCAGGAGGGTACGAGCAGTACTTC. As protein: CSAISRESGGYEQYF. The chain joins TRBV20-1 to TRBJ2-7; tentatively, D is TRBD2 (6 bases). CDR3 length: 15 residues. CDR1 DFQATT and CDR2 SNEGSKA come from the germline V gene (reference sequence). V lost 4 bases and J lost 4, with 20 bases in between.

On this clonotype: This sequence may be a read error, since a much larger clone differs from it by one base. The missing conserved phenylalanine or tryptophan at the end of this CDR3 makes a read error likely. The rearrangement links TRBV25-1 to TRBJ2-3, with 7 nucleotides matching TRBD2. The junction had 12 bases not matched to a gene; V was cut back by 5 bases and J by 4 bases. CDR1 and CDR2 (germline): MGHDK, SYGVNS. CDR3 length equals 16 residues. CDR3 residues: CASSPMGGRGPDTQYL. CDR3 sequence (DNA): TGTGCCAGCAGTCCAATGGGAGGGAGAGGGCCAGATACGCAGTATCTT.

The V and J genes are TRBV5-6 and TRBJ2-7, with TRBD1 identical over 7 bases. Trimming removed 9 bases from V and 9 bases from J; junction bases left unmatched: 15. This CDR3 is built from 13 residues. Germline assignment: CDR1 SGHDT and CDR2 YYEEEE. The chain's CDR3 is CAMSVGQAYRQYF. DNA of the CDR3: TGTGCCATGAGCGTCGGACAGGCCTATCGGCAGTACTTC.

This clonotype was counted a few times. The genes are TRBV7-8 and TRBJ2-7; TRBD1 matches at 9 bases. The length of the CDR3 is 14 residues. The V and J ends lost 4 bases and 5 bases, in that order; junction bases with no gene match: 6. The V gene's germline CDR1 is SGHVS and CDR2 FQNEAQ. The CDR3 sequence: CASSSNRGRHEQYF. The CDR3 bases are TGTGCCAGCAGCTCAAACAGGGGGCGCCACGAGCAGTACTTC.

This clonotype was seen a handful of times. The chain combines TRBV12-3 or TRBV12-4 with TRBJ2-7; 12 bases map to TRBD2. The CDR3 length is 15 residues. The V segment lost 7 bases and the J segment 1 base; nucleotides outside the gene matches: 5. CDR3 sequence: CASTSTSGSSYEQYF. CDR3 DNA: TGTGCCAGCACCTCGACTAGCGGGAGTTCCTACGAGCAGTACTTC.

This clonotype was picked up a small number of times. The chain combines TRBV20-1 with TRBJ2-5, with 7 nucleotides matching TRBD2. The CDR3 has 13 residues. J was trimmed by 4 bases and V by 3 bases; bases with no gene match: 5. CDR1 and CDR2 from the germline V gene are DFQATT and SNEGSKA (reference sequence). CDR3 nucleotides: TGCAGTGCTAGGATCGCGGGAGCAGAGACCCAGTACTTC. Protein: CSARIAGAETQYF.

This clonotype came up many times. A junction end diverges from the germline sequence, so it may reflect a read error. This rearrangement joins TRBV7-3 to TRBJ2-6; D is uncertain. The CDR3 covers 12 residues. The germline V gene encodes CDR1 SGHTA and CDR2 FQGTGA. This CDR3 is CASSSGANVLTF. As DNA, the CDR3 is TGTGCCAGTAGCTCTGGGGCCAACGTCCTGACTTTC.

This clonotype was detected a few times. CDR3 nucleotide sequence: TGTGCCAGCTCACTTTTGTCAGGGGGTTACGAGCAGTACTTC. This gives the protein CASSLLSGGYEQYF. The rearrangement uses TRBV18 and TRBJ2-7; 7 bases align to TRBD1. CDR1 KGHSH and CDR2 LQKENI come from the germline V gene. V was clipped by 4 bases and J by 4 bases; unmatched bases: 7. The CDR3 sequence is 14 residues long.

This clonotype was seen a handful of times. The V and J genes are TRBV11-2 and TRBJ2-1; 14 bases fit TRBD2. V shed 4 bases and J 7 bases; nucleotides not matched to a gene: 15. The CDR3 covers 19 residues. Germline CDR1 SGHAT, CDR2 FQNNGV. The CDR3 reads CASSSQPPRLAGGLNEQFF. CDR3 bases: TGTGCCAGCAGCTCCCAACCCCCGCGACTAGCGGGAGGGCTAAATGAGCAGTTCTTC. The full variable domain, completed using reference TRBV11-2 and TRBJ2-1, is EAGVAQSPRYKIIEKRQSVAFWCNPISGHATLYWYQQILGQGPKLLIQFQNNGVVDDSQLPKDRFSAERLKGVDSTLKIQPAKLEDSAVYLCASSSQPPRLAGGLNEQFFGPGTRLTVL.